The rows below give T cell receptor beta chains drawn from one sample of a study of OX40 agonist ivuxolimab in advanced cancers. Data came from immunoSEQ multiplex PCR; TCRdb stores just in-frame clones and leaves some out. Altogether some 100,000 clones are present, approximately 90% being singletons, with the ten largest covering roughly 2.1%. Sequenced here: CD4+ or CD8+ T cells sorted from blood, sampled in a trial of the OX40 agonist ivuxolimab. The source is an adult with an advanced solid tumor such as melanoma, head and neck, liver or kidney cancer. CDR3s include the opening cysteine and the closing phenylalanine or tryptophan. Each record gives: V gene, D gene, J gene, clone size, CDR3 protein, CDR3 DNA. A D gene is named only where the DNA matches it firmly. Only some rows state a clone size, as once, few, many or a class for expanded clones.

TRBV14	NA	TRBJ2-7	NA	CASSPTQTGTLPYEQYF	TGTGCCAGCAGCCCGACCCAAACAGGGACCCTACCCTACGAGCAGTACTTC
TRBV7-6	NA	TRBJ2-1	few	CASSLLPGRGDEQFF	TGTGCCAGCAGCTTACTCCCGGGAAGGGGCGATGAGCAGTTCTTC
TRBV10-1	NA	TRBJ1-1	NA	CASSESYREGTEAFF	TGCGCCAGCAGTGAGTCGTACAGGGAAGGTACTGAAGCTTTCTTT
TRBV6-1	NA	TRBJ2-7	once	CASSVSGLLEEQYF	TGTGCCAGCAGTGTCTCGGGACTTCTGGAGGAGCAGTACTTC
TRBV19	TRBD1	TRBJ2-5	NA	CASSIGTGQETQYF	TGTGCCAGTAGTATCGGGACAGGGCAAGAGACCCAGTACTTC
TRBV9	TRBD1	TRBJ1-1	NA	CASSPRTGRTEAFF	TGTGCCAGCAGCCCCAGGACAGGGAGGACTGAAGCTTTCTTT
TRBV27	TRBD2	TRBJ2-1	NA	CASSLGGSSYNEQFF	TGTGCCAGCAGTTTAGGCGGGAGTAGCTACAATGAGCAGTTCTTC
TRBV6-6	NA	TRBJ1-1	NA	CASRTGINTEAFF	TGTGCCAGCAGGACCGGAATCAACACTGAAGCTTTCTTT
TRBV2	TRBD1	TRBJ1-6	NA	CASSGPQGEGSPLHF	TGTGCCAGCAGTGGGCCACAGGGGGAAGGTTCACCCCTCCACTTT
TRBV6-1	TRBD1	TRBJ2-2	NA	CASSGYRGSTGELFF	TGTGCCAGCAGTGGTTACAGGGGGTCCACCGGGGAGCTGTTTTTT
TRBV2	NA	TRBJ1-1	NA	CASSDEYMNTEAFF	TGTGCCAGCAGTGACGAGTACATGAACACTGAAGCTTTCTTT
TRBV5-1	NA	TRBJ2-3	NA	CASSPFGADTQYF	TGCGCCAGCAGCCCCTTCGGGGCGGATACGCAGTATTTT
TRBV7-2	NA	TRBJ1-2	few	CASSPDSNYGYTF	TGTGCCAGCAGCCCGGACAGTAACTATGGCTACACCTTC
TRBV19	NA	TRBJ1-4	NA	CASSGLVADDEKLFF	TGTGCCAGTAGTGGACTAGTAGCGGATGATGAAAAACTGTTTTTT
TRBV18	NA	TRBJ1-2	once	CASSPIGRSGYTF	TGTGCCAGCTCACCGATCGGACGTAGCGGCTACACCTTC
TRBV28	TRBD1	TRBJ2-7	NA	CASRPTGQGAYEQYF	TGTGCCAGCAGACCAACGGGACAGGGGGCCTACGAGCAGTACTTC
TRBV4-1	NA	TRBJ2-1	NA	CASSQAGGGSYNEQFF	TGCGCCAGCAGCCAAGCGGGTGGGGGGAGCTACAATGAGCAGTTCTTC
TRBV11-3	TRBD2	TRBJ2-1	NA	CASSGLASSYNEQFF	TGTGCCAGCAGCGGACTAGCGAGCTCCTACAATGAGCAGTTCTTC
TRBV5-1	TRBD2	TRBJ2-5	NA	CASSSYGGEQETQYF	TGCGCCAGCAGCTCCTATGGGGGGGAACAAGAGACCCAGTACTTC
TRBV5-4	NA	TRBJ2-6	few	CASSSGRNSGANVLTF	TGTGCCAGCAGCTCAGGACGGAACTCTGGGGCCAACGTCCTGACTTTC
TRBV7-2	TRBD1	TRBJ2-2	NA	CASSLALTLTGGTGELFF	TGTGCCAGCAGCTTAGCCCTTACCCTCACAGGGGGCACCGGGGAGCTGTTTTTT
TRBV11-2	NA	TRBJ2-5	NA	CASHNARGRQETQYF	TGTGCCAGCCACAACGCCAGGGGACGGCAAGAGACCCAGTACTTC
TRBV5-1	TRBD1	TRBJ1-2	NA	CASSLGGTGHGYGYTF	TGCGCCAGCAGCTTGGGCGGGACAGGGCATGGCTATGGCTACACCTTC
TRBV5-1	NA	TRBJ1-2	NA	CASSLDKSYGYTF	TGCGCCAGCAGCCTGGACAAGAGCTATGGCTACACCTTC
TRBV5-4	TRBD1	TRBJ2-7	NA	CASSKQGASYEQYF	TGTGCCAGCAGCAAACAGGGGGCTTCCTACGAGCAGTACTTC
TRBV19	TRBD1	TRBJ1-3	NA	CASSRRLPGQGVLGGNTIYF	TGTGCCAGTAGTCGCCGACTGCCGGGACAGGGTGTATTGGGTGGAAACACCATATATTTT
TRBV28	NA	TRBJ2-3	once	CASRTGRDTQYF	TGTGCCAGCAGGACAGGGAGGGATACGCAGTATTTT
TRBV29-1	NA	TRBJ2-3	NA	CSVAGSSTDTQYF	TGCAGCGTTGCGGGTAGTAGTACAGATACGCAGTATTTT
TRBV5-1	NA	TRBJ2-5	NA	CASSRALRETQYF	TGCGCCAGCAGCCGGGCCCTCCGGGAGACCCAGTACTTC
TRBV5-1	TRBD1	TRBJ2-3	NA	CASSGGQGSTDTQYF	TGCGCCAGCAGCGGAGGACAGGGGAGCACAGATACGCAGTATTTT
TRBV19	TRBD1	TRBJ1-2	NA	CASSSRTGGAYGYTF	TGTGCCAGTAGTAGCCGGACAGGGGGGGCCTATGGCTACACCTTC
TRBV7-3	NA	TRBJ2-7	NA	CASSPGVSSYHEQYF	TGTGCCAGCAGCCCAGGGGTCAGTTCGTACCACGAGCAGTACTTC
TRBV5-1	TRBD1	TRBJ1-2	NA	CASSPTGGNYGYTF	TGTGCCAGCAGCCCGACAGGGGGTAACTATGGCTACACCTTC
TRBV5-5	NA	TRBJ2-1	once	CASSRTGALADPNEQFF	TGTGCCAGCAGCAGGACAGGGGCACTAGCGGATCCCAATGAGCAGTTCTTC
TRBV6-5	TRBD1	TRBJ2-7	NA	CASSYNRGAYEQYF	TGTGCCAGCAGTTATAACAGGGGGGCCTACGAGCAGTACTTC
TRBV27	TRBD2	TRBJ2-7	NA	CASRTGTSAAYEQYF	TGTGCCAGCAGAACCGGGACTAGCGCGGCCTACGAGCAGTACTTC
TRBV29-1	TRBD1	TRBJ2-1	few	CSVDRGNSYNEQFF	TGCAGCGTGGACAGGGGGAACTCCTACAATGAGCAGTTCTTC
TRBV6-1	NA	TRBJ2-1	NA	CASRTENSYNEQFF	TGTGCCAGCAGAACGGAAAACTCCTACAATGAGCAGTTCTTC
TRBV25-1	TRBD1	TRBJ2-5	NA	CASSDRQGRETQYF	TGTGCCAGCAGTGACCGACAGGGGAGGGAGACCCAGTACTTC
TRBV18	TRBD2	TRBJ2-5	few	CASSRAGGQQETQYF	TGTGCCAGCTCACGAGCGGGAGGGCAGCAAGAGACCCAGTACTTC
TRBV19	NA	TRBJ1-1	once	CASSQGFNTEAFF	TGTGCCAGTAGTCAGGGGTTTAACACTGAAGCTTTCTTT
TRBV11-2	TRBD2	TRBJ2-7	once	CASTPQLGLAGAADEQYF	TGTGCCAGCACCCCTCAATTGGGGCTAGCGGGAGCTGCCGACGAGCAGTACTTC
TRBV11-3	NA	TRBJ2-2	once	CASSPGTGTNTGELFF	TGTGCCAGCAGTCCCGGGACGGGCACGAACACCGGGGAGCTGTTTTTT
TRBV11-2	NA	TRBJ2-7	NA	CASSPPSGSYEQYF	TGTGCCAGCAGCCCCCCCAGCGGCTCCTACGAGCAGTACTTC
TRBV11-2	NA	TRBJ2-2	NA	CASSPRGGGLSNTGELFF	TGTGCCAGCAGCCCTCGTGGAGGGGGCCTTTCGAACACCGGGGAGCTGTTTTTT
TRBV10-3	NA	TRBJ2-3	NA	CAIRGSSTDTQYF	TGTGCCATCCGTGGCAGTAGCACAGATACGCAGTATTTT
TRBV5-1	NA	TRBJ2-1	NA	CASSGGTVKNEQFF	TGCGCCAGCAGCGGCGGGACAGTCAAAAATGAGCAGTTCTTC
TRBV27	NA	TRBJ1-1	NA	CASYSHSGQKGTEAFF	TGTGCCAGCTACTCGCATTCCGGACAGAAAGGCACTGAAGCTTTCTTT
TRBV28	NA	TRBJ2-7	NA	CASSLPMGEQYF	TGTGCCAGCAGTTTGCCCATGGGCGAGCAGTACTTC
TRBV5-5	NA	TRBJ1-2	NA	CASSSDGYYGYTF	TGTGCCAGCAGCTCGGACGGATACTATGGCTACACCTTC
TRBV5-1	NA	TRBJ2-7	NA	CASSLVRGNYEQYF	TGCGCCAGCAGCTTGGTGAGAGGTAATTACGAGCAGTACTTC
TRBV28	NA	TRBJ2-7	NA	CASSRLRGEQYF	TGTGCCAGCAGCCGGCTGAGGGGCGAGCAGTACTTC
TRBV7-3	TRBD2	TRBJ2-2	once	CASSPQTSMDTGELFF	TGTGCCAGCAGCCCCCAGACTAGCATGGACACCGGGGAGCTGTTTTTT
TRBV30	TRBD1	TRBJ1-3	NA	CAWSGHGQGASLSGNTIYF	TGTGCCTGGAGTGGCCACGGACAGGGGGCCTCCCTCTCTGGAAACACCATATATTTT
TRBV7-3	NA	TRBJ2-2	once	CASSFGPTGELFF	TGTGCCAGCAGCTTCGGACCCACCGGGGAGCTGTTTTTT
TRBV27	TRBD1	TRBJ1-4	few	CASSLTGTGGKKLFF	TGTGCCAGCAGTTTAACTGGGACAGGGGGGAAAAAACTGTTTTTT
TRBV5-1	TRBD1	TRBJ1-4	NA	CASSTGTVIGDEKLFF	TGCGCCAGCAGCACCGGGACAGTGATCGGTGATGAAAAACTGTTTTTT
TRBV6-6	NA	TRBJ1-2	NA	CASSYAQGNYGYTF	TGTGCCAGCAGTTACGCGCAGGGTAACTATGGCTACACCTTC
TRBV5-1	TRBD1	TRBJ1-2	once	CASSSSATGVGYTF	TGCGCCAGCAGCTCCTCCGCGACAGGGGTTGGCTACACCTTC